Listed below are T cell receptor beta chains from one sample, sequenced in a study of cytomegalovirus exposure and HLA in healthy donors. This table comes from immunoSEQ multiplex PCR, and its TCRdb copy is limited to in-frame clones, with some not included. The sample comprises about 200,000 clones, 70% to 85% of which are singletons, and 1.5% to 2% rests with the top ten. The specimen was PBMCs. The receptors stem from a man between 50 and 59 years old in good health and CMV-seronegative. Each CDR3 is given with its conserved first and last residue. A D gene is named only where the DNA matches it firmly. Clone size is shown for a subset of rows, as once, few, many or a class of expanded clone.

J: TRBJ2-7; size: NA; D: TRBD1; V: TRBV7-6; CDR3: CASSAPGQAEQYF; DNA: TGTGCCAGCAGCGCCCCGGGACAGGCCGAGCAGTACTTC
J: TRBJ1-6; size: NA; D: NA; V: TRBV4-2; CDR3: CASSQDRGSSYNSPLHF; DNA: TGTGCCAGCAGCCAAGATAGGGGGAGCTCCTATAATTCACCCCTCCACTTT
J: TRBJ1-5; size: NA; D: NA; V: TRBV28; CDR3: CASSLARHSNQPQHF; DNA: TGTGCCAGCAGTTTGGCCAGGCATAGCAATCAGCCCCAGCATTTT
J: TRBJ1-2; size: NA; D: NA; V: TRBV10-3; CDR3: CAIARGDANYGYTF; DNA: TGTGCCATCGCGCGCGGGGATGCTAACTATGGCTACACCTTC
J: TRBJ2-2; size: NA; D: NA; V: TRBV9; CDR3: CASSVDVVGSVTGELFF; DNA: TGTGCCAGCAGCGTAGATGTGGTAGGGAGCGTGACCGGGGAGCTGTTTTTT
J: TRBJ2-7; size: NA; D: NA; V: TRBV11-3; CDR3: CASSLGGGNMDEQYF; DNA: TGTGCCAGCAGCCTAGGAGGAGGGAACATGGACGAGCAGTACTTC
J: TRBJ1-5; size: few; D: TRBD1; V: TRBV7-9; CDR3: CSSSSGQSLDSNQPQHF; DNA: TGTTCCAGCAGCTCGGGACAGTCTCTCGACAGCAATCAGCCCCAGCATTTT
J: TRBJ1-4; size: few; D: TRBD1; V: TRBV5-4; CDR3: CASSREQGFGIF; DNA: TGTGCCAGCAGCCGCGAACAGGGGTTTGGGATTTTT
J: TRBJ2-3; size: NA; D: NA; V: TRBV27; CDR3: CASGSYTQYF; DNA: TGTGCCAGCGGTTCTTATACGCAGTATTTT
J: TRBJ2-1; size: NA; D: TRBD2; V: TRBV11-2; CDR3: CASSLVRGRANEQFF; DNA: TGTGCCAGCAGCTTAGTACGCGGGAGGGCGAATGAGCAGTTCTTC
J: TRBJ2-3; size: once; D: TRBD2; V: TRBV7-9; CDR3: CASSFGLAGGQDTQYF; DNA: TGTGCCAGCAGTTTCGGACTAGCGGGAGGGCAAGATACGCAGTATTTT
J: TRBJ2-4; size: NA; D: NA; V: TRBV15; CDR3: CATSRDRTFAAKNIQYF; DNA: TGTGCCACCAGCAGAGATAGAACGTTCGCAGCCAAAAACATTCAGTACTTC
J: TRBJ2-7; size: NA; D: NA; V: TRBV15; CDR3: CATSRDVFSEQYF; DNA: TGTGCCACCAGCAGAGATGTGTTCTCTGAGCAGTACTTC
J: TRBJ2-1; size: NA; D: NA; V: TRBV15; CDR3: CATSAGNNEQFF; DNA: TGTGCCACCAGTGCGGGAAACAATGAGCAGTTCTTC
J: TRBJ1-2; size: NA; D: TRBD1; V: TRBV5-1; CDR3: CASSLAGQGVANYGYTF; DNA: TGCGCCAGCAGCTTGGCCGGACAGGGGGTAGCTAACTATGGCTACACCTTC
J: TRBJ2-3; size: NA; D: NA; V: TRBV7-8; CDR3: CASSLDARTTPVHTQYF; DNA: TGTGCCAGCAGCTTAGATGCGCGGACTACCCCTGTTCATACGCAGTATTTT
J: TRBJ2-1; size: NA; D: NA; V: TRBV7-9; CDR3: CASSLASFRVEQFF; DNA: TGTGCCAGCAGCTTAGCAAGCTTCCGAGTTGAGCAGTTCTTC
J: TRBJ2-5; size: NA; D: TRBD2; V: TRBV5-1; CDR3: CASTQPTAGRETQYF; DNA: TGCGCCAGCACCCAACCCACAGCGGGAAGAGAGACCCAGTACTTC
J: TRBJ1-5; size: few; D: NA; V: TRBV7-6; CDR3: CASSHHPGEDQPQHF; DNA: TGTGCCAGCAGCCACCACCCCGGGGAGGACCAGCCCCAGCATTTT
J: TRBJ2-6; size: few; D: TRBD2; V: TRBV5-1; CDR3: CASSLVAGGAGANVLTF; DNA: TGCGCCAGCAGCTTGGTCGCGGGAGGGGCTGGGGCCAACGTCCTGACTTTC
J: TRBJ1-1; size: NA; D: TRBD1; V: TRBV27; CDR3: CASRGTGRTEAFF; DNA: TGTGCCAGCAGAGGGACAGGGAGAACTGAAGCTTTCTTT
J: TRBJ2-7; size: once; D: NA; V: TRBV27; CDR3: CASSRRGTPPALEQYF; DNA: TGTGCCAGCAGTCGTCGGGGGACCCCGCCGGCCCTCGAGCAGTACTTC
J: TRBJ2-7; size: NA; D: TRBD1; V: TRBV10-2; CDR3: CASMGGGTGTNEQYF; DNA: TGCGCCAGCATGGGGGGCGGGACAGGGACAAACGAGCAGTACTTC
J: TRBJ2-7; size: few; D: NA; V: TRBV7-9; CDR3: CASSLVKGFYEQYF; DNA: TGTGCCAGCAGCTTAGTAAAGGGGTTCTACGAGCAGTACTTC
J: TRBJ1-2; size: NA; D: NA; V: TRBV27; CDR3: CASSYSANYGYTF; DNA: TGTGCCAGCAGTTATTCCGCTAACTATGGCTACACCTTC
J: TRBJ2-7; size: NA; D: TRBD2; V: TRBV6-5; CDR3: CASSPSGVGDGQYF; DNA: TGTGCCAGCAGTCCTAGCGGGGTTGGCGACGGGCAGTACTTC
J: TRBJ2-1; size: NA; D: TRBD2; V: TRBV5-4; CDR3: CASSFTSGRAYNEQFF; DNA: TGTGCCAGCAGCTTTACTAGCGGGAGGGCCTACAATGAGCAGTTCTTC
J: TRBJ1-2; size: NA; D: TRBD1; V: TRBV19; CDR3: CASSPRDRGGYGYTF; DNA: TGTGCCAGTAGTCCTAGGGACAGAGGGGGCTATGGCTACACCTTC
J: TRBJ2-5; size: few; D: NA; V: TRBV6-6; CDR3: CASRSLVSGETQYF; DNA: TGTGCCAGCAGATCACTAGTTAGTGGGGAGACCCAGTACTTC
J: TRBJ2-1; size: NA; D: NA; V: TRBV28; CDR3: CASSFSLTRYNEQFF; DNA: TGTGCCAGCAGTTTTTCCCTGACGAGGTACAATGAGCAGTTCTTC
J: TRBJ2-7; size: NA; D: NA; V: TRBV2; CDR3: CASSEGPGDYEQYF; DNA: TGTGCCAGCAGTGAGGGCCCGGGAGACTACGAGCAGTACTTC
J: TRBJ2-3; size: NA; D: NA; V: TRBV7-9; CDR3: CASSFGRRTSTDTQYF; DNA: TGTGCCAGCAGCTTCGGACGGAGGACTAGCACAGATACGCAGTATTTT
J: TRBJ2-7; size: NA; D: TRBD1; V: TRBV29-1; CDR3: CSVEDHATGSSYEQYF; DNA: TGCAGCGTTGAAGATCATGCGACAGGGAGCTCCTACGAGCAGTACTTC
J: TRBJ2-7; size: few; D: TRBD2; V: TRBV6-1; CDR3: CASNGLASYEQYF; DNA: TGTGCCAGCAACGGACTAGCCTCCTACGAGCAGTACTTC
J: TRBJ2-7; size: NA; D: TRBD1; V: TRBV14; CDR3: CASSPGWGQGNSYEQYF; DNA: TGTGCCAGCAGCCCAGGCTGGGGACAGGGGAATTCCTACGAGCAGTACTTC
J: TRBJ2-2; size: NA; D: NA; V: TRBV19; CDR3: CASSLTRQNTGELFF; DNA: TGTGCCAGTAGTTTAACCAGACAGAACACCGGGGAGCTGTTTTTT
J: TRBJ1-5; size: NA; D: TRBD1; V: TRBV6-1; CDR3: CASSDRAGGSNQPQHF; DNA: TGTGCCAGCAGTGACCGGGCAGGGGGCAGCAATCAGCCCCAGCATTTT
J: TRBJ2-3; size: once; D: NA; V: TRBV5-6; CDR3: CASSPWTIPDTQYF; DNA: TGTGCCAGCAGCCCATGGACTATTCCAGATACGCAGTATTTT
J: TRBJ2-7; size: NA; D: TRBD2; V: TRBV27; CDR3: CASSLSAGGYEQYF; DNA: TGTGCCAGCAGTTTATCCGCGGGAGGGTACGAGCAGTACTTC
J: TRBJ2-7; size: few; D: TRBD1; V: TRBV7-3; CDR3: CASSPKMTGGLDEQYF; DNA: TGTGCCAGCAGCCCCAAGATGACAGGGGGTCTCGACGAGCAGTACTTC